The 4 T cell receptor beta chains in this list originate from one sample, sequenced in a study of neoadjuvant anti-PD-1 for oral cavity cancer. Generated by immunoSEQ multiplex PCR, the TCRdb table keeps only in-frame clones and is missing some. This table holds approximately 43,000 clones, about 76% found once. Time point indicated: after neoadjuvant nivolumab, at surgical resection. This material consisted of PBMCs, taken after nivolumab (anti-PD-1) treatment. The receptors were sampled from a person aged 35-79 years with oral cavity squamous cell carcinoma.

The rearrangement links TRBV14 to TRBJ2-3, with a possible D match to TRBD2 (6 bases). V was clipped by 0 bases and J by 6 bases, with 10 bases between them. This CDR3 comprises 14 residues. Germline CDR1 reads SGHDN; CDR2 reads FVKESK. The CDR3 DNA reads as TGTGCCAGCAGCCAAGACGTTGGGAGGGATACGCAGTATTTT. It encodes CASSQDVGRDTQYF.

There are a few counts of this clone. V usage is TRBV5-1 and J usage is TRBJ2-2; D may be TRBD2 (5 bases). This CDR3 is built from 15 residues. Germline CDR1 SGHRS, CDR2 YFSETQ. With 3 bases removed from V and 2 bases from J, the gap between germline ends came to 11 bases. The CDR3 region is CASSWRTDNTGELFF. In DNA form, the CDR3 reads TGCGCCAGCAGCTGGAGGACGGATAACACCGGGGAGCTGTTTTTT.

The chain uses TRBV18 and TRBJ1-1, with D hard to call. There are 16 residues in the CDR3. Germline V gene lookup returns CDR1 KGHSH and CDR2 LQKENI. Trimming removed 3 bases at V and 1 base at J, with 15 bases between. The CDR3 loop reads CASSPGRTPKNTEAFF. CDR3 bases: TGTGCCAGCTCACCGGGCCGGACCCCTAAGAACACTGAAGCTTTCTTT.

The chain's CDR3 is CASSSEVDTLVGYGYTF. The CDR3 DNA reads TGTGCCAGCAGCTCCGAAGTTGACACATTAGTTGGCTATGGCTACACCTTC. The rearrangement uses TRBV5-5 and TRBJ1-2; D gene uncertain. The CDR3 has 17 amino acids. Germline CDR1 is SGHKS and CDR2 is YYEKEE (reference sequence). With 3 bases removed from V and 4 bases from J, the gap between germline ends came to 22 bases.